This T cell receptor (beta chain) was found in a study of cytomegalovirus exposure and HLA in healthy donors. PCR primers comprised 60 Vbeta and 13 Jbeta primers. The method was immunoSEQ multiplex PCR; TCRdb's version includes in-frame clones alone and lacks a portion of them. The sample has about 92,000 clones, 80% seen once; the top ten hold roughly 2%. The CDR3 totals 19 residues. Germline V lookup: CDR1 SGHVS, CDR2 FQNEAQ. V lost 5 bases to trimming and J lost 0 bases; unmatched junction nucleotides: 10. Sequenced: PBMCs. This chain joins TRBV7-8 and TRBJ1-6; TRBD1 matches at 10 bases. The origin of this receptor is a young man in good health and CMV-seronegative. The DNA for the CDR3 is TGTGCCAGCAGCGAGGGACAGGGGCCCATGAGCTCCTATAATTCACCCCTCCACTTT. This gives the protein CASSEGQGPMSSYNSPLHF. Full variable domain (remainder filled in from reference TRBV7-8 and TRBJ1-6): GAGVSQSPRYKVAKRGQDVALRCDPISGHVSLFWYQQALGQGPEFLTYFQNEAQLDKSGLPSDRFFAERPEGSVSTLKIQRTQQEDSAVYLCASSEGQGPMSSYNSPLHFGNGTRLTVT.